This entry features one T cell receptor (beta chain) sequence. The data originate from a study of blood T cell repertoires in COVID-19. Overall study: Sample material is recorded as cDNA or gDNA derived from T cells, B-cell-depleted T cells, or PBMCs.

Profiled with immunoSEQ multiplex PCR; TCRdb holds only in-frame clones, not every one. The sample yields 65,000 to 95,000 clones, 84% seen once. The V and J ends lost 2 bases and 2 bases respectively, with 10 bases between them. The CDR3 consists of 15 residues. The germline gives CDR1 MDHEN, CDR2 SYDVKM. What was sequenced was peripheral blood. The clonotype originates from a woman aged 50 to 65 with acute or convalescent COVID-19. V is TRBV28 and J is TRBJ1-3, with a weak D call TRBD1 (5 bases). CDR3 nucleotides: TGTGCCAGCAGTTTAGGGGGGTCCCCTGGAAACACCATATATTTT. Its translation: CASSLGGSPGNTIYF. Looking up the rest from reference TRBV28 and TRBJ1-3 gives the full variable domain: DVKVTQSSRYLVKRTGEKVFLECVQDMDHENMFWYRQDPGLGLRLIYFSYDVKMKEKGDIPEGYSVSREKKERFSLILESASTNQTSMYLCASSLGGSPGNTIYFGEGSWLTVV.